The sequence of this T cell receptor beta chain was determined in a study of CD8+ T cells in alopecia areata. Findings and limits, study-wide: Patients displayed less clarity in TCR sharing than mice, a finding possibly related to HLA. Resident alphabeta T cells of normal skin are also sequenced in scalp samples. Lesional scalp exceeded normal scalp in clonality, especially in alopecia totalis/universalis.

Lesional scalp punch biopsies and peripheral blood were collected from alopecia areata patients. This clone has more than one count but fewer than ten. Its antigen is as yet unknown. Extracted RNA was reverse transcribed into cDNA, the sequencing template. Here immunoSEQ multiplex PCR was the method, and the copy in TCRdb shows in-frame clones only, minus some. The sample holds 50,000 to 70,000 clones, 44% seen once. The J segment lost 6 bases and the V segment lost 7 bases, leaving 5 bases of the junction unmatched. In germline, CDR1 is SQVTM, CDR2 ANQGSEA. This CDR3 is built from 11 residues. Sequenced input: NKG2D-low CD8+ T cells sorted from blood. This clonotype originated in a human donor with alopecia areata. The V call is TRBV29-1, the J call TRBJ1-2, with 7 bases aligning to TRBD1. The CDR3 reads CSARGQNGYTF. The CDR3, as DNA: TGCAGCGCCAGGGGACAGAATGGCTACACCTTC.